This TCR beta chain was recovered during a study of cytomegalovirus exposure and HLA in healthy donors. Notes on the study in general: Reports indicate that TCR beta sequences accurately predicted the HLA-A and HLA-B alleles of most subjects.

Both 60 Vbeta primers and 13 Jbeta primers went into the PCR. Assay: immunoSEQ multiplex PCR; the TCRdb copy retains only in-frame clones and omits some. The table has some 170,000 clones, 70% to 90% seen once; the top ten hold around 0.93%. CDR1 is SGHRS and CDR2 is YFSETQ in the germline V gene. Trimming removed 1 base at V and 7 bases at J, with 11 bases between. The CDR3 runs 13 residues. Comments on this clone: Antigen: not known.

The receptor was derived from a woman younger than 45 in good health and CMV-seronegative. This chain links TRBV5-1 with TRBJ1-1; D gene uncertain. The specimen was PBMCs. For the CDR3, the DNA is TGCGCCAGCAGCTTGTGGAGCGCCGATGAAGCTTTCTTT. Its protein product is CASSLWSADEAFF.